The entry below describes one TCR beta chain. Its antigen is as yet unknown. The authors' processing: ImmunoSEQ output lacked quality scores and full-length reads, limiting matched filtering. Sequenced by immunoSEQ multiplex PCR; TCRdb stores in-frame clones only, minus some. V, J and clone size reflect that table, while D and trimming were determined from the DNA. The sample has roughly 2,000,000 clones, about 95% seen once. CD8 cells classed as naive were CD45RO-negative and positively selected for CCR7, excluding terminally differentiated effector memory CD45RA+ cells. This specimen comes from a study of shared clonotypes between healthy human individuals. Study details: Donor composition was two women and three men, aged 18 to 49. Whole-study findings and limits: Non-shared clonotypes had lower generation probabilities than clonotypes shared by all four sorted-subset donors. Sequencing of the sorted subsets was shown by rarefaction to be incomplete despite large depth.

Germline CDR1 and CDR2: SGDLS and YYNGEE. V was shortened by 0 bases and J by 7 bases, with 16 bases between the two germline ends. The CDR3 loop spans 15 amino acids. The J gene is TRBJ1-2, the V gene TRBV9; no firm D call. This TCR derives from a man in his late teens or twenties in good health. The sample was naive CD8+ T cells sorted from blood. The CDR3 nucleotides are TGTGCCAGCAGCGTAGGACCCGGGGTCCTTATTGGCTACACCTTC. Amino acids: CASSVGPGVLIGYTF.